The entry that follows covers one T cell receptor (beta chain) sequence. Losses at the gene ends were 6 bases for V and 6 bases for J; bases not matched to a gene: 3. This CDR3 contains 14 residues. Germline V gives CDR1 MNHEY, CDR2 SVGAGI. The entry originates in a study of blood T cell repertoires in COVID-19. Study-level information: Whether acute or convalescent, the COVID-19 samples came from the United States, Italy and Spain. T cells, B-cell-depleted T cells, or PBMCs provided the cDNA or gDNA that served as material.

Using immunoSEQ multiplex PCR, the repertoire was profiled, and TCRdb retains in-frame clones only, with some absent. The sample carries approximately 70,000 clones, 91% recorded once. The clonotype comes from a human donor with active COVID-19. The donor label of this sample is uncertain. Material: peripheral blood. V and J are TRBV6-5 and TRBJ2-3; 13 positions match TRBD2. The CDR3 here is CASSGTSGVDTQYF. DNA for the CDR3: TGTGCCAGCAGCGGGACTAGCGGGGTCGATACGCAGTATTTT.